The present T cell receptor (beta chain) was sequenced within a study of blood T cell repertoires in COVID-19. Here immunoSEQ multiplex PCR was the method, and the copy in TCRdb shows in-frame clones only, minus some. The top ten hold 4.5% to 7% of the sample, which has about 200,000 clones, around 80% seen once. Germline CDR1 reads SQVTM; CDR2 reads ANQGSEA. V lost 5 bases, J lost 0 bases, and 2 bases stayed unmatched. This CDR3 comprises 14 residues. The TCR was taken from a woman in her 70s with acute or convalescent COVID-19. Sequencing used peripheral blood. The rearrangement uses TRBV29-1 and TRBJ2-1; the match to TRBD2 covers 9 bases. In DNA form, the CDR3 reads TGCAGCGTTCTTAGCGGGAGCTCCTACAATGAGCAGTTCTTC. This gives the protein CSVLSGSSYNEQFF.